This TCR beta chain stems from a study of response to subunit inactivated influenza vaccine. V shed 6 bases and J shed 1 base, with 9 bases lying between them. Germline V gene data show CDR1 as SGHTA and CDR2 as FQGNSA. CDR3 length: 13 residues. TCRdb re-derived calls from the RT-PCR reads in MiXCR, one entry per CDR3 protein. The sample carries roughly 700,000 distinct CDR3 sequences, 11% to 15% recorded once. Study outcomes and limitations: With each seasonal influenza vaccination, the authors suggested, few new T cells are recruited.

This clonotype was counted at least ten times. As yet, its antigen is unknown. The sequence came from a man aged 50-60 years who received an inactivated influenza vaccine. V usage is TRBV7-2 and J usage is TRBJ1-1, with no clear D. Sequenced material: PBMCs from blood, taken around 14 days before vaccination. CDR3 residues: CASSQWQNTEAFF. CDR3 DNA: TGTGCCAGCAGTCAGTGGCAGAACACTGAAGCTTTCTTT.